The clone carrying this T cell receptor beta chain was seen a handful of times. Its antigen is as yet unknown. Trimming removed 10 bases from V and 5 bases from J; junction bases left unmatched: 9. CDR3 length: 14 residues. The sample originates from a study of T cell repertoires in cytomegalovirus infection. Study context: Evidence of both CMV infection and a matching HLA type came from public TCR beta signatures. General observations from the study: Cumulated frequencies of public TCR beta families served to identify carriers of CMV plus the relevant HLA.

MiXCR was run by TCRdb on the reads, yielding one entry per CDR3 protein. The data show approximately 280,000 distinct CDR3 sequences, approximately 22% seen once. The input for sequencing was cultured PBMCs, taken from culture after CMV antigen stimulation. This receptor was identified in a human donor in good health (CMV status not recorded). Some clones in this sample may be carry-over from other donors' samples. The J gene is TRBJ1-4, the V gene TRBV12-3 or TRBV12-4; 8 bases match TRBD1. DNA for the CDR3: TGTGCCACCCGAAAAAACAGGGGGAATGAAAAACTGTTTTTT. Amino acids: CATRKNRGNEKLFF.